One sample yielded the 24 T cell receptor beta chains listed below, sequenced in a study of CD8 T cells in Susac syndrome. Random hexamers primed reverse transcription of roughly 0.45 to 1 ug RNA. From the immunoSEQ multiplex PCR reads, TCRdb called clonotypes with MiXCR, one entry per CDR3 protein. The sample carries roughly 200,000 distinct CDR3 sequences, roughly 94% recorded once. Sequenced input: CD4+ T cells from PBMCs. Source of these receptors: a human donor in good health.

The genes are TRBV24-1 and TRBJ1-2, with 10 positions matching TRBD1. This CDR3 has 14 residues. After removal of 4 bases from V and 8 bases from J, the junction contained 6 bases not matched to a gene. The germline CDR1 and CDR2 sequences are KGHDR and SFDVKD. DNA of the CDR3: TGTGCCACCAGTGACCTTGACAGGGGGCTGGGCTACACCTTC. The encoded protein is CATSDLDRGLGYTF.

This chain uses TRBV6-2 or TRBV6-3 with TRBJ2-1; 9 bases are shared with TRBD1. Losses at the gene ends were 6 bases for V and 8 bases for J; bases not matched to a gene: 11. The CDR3 has 15 residues. In germline, CDR1 is MNHEY, CDR2 SVGEGT. The CDR3 DNA sequence: TGTGCCAGCAGGGGTCTCGGGACAGGGATATATGAGCAGTTCTTC. Residues: CASRGLGTGIYEQFF.

The chain carries TRBV10-3 and TRBJ2-1; 14 nucleotides line up with TRBD2. The CDR3 contains 16 residues. J gave up 0 bases and V 10 bases, and 5 bases lay outside the gene matches. The germline gives CDR1 ENHRY, CDR2 SYGVKD. Here the CDR3 reads CATGTSGRSSYNEQFF. The CDR3 coding sequence is TGTGCCACCGGGACTAGCGGGAGAAGCTCCTACAATGAGCAGTTCTTC.

The chain uses TRBV28 and TRBJ2-1, with TRBD2 matching 9 bases. From germline, CDR1 is MDHEN and CDR2 SYDVKM. CDR3 length equals 15 residues. J lost 7 bases, V lost 5 bases, and 9 bases had no gene match. CDR3 sequence reads: CASSVAGVLENEQFF. As DNA, the CDR3 is TGTGCCAGCAGTGTAGCGGGAGTATTGGAAAATGAGCAGTTCTTC.

The rearrangement links TRBV29-1 to TRBJ1-1, with no clear D. This CDR3 is 14 amino acids long. CDR1 is SQVTM and CDR2 is ANQGSEA in the germline V gene. V dropped 0 bases and J dropped 4 bases, with 12 bases sitting between them. In nucleotides, the CDR3 is TGCAGCGTTGAAGAGGTCTACAGAGCCACTGAAGCTTTCTTT. It translates to CSVEEVYRATEAFF.

This clonotype occurred once. The CDR3 bases are TGTGCCACCAGTGCTGGGGTAGCGGGATACGAGCAGTACTTC. It codes for CATSAGVAGYEQYF. The chain couples TRBV24-1 to TRBJ2-7; 8 bases agree with TRBD2. The germline CDR1 and CDR2 sequences are KGHDR and SFDVKD. With 5 bases clipped from V and 4 bases from J, the junction kept 6 bases outside the gene matches. The CDR3 spans 14 residues.

This chain joins TRBV29-1 and TRBJ2-7; 7 positions match TRBD2. J gave up 6 bases and V 4 bases, and 9 bases lay outside the gene matches. This CDR3 has 13 residues. Germline V gene lookup returns CDR1 SQVTM and CDR2 ANQGSEA. The CDR3 loop reads CSVGETGGSEQYF. In nucleotides, the CDR3 is TGCAGCGTTGGAGAAACGGGAGGATCCGAGCAGTACTTC.

The chain carries TRBV6-5 and TRBJ2-3; 7 nucleotides line up with TRBD1. CDR3 size: 15 residues. V shed 6 bases and J 7 bases; nucleotides not matched to a gene: 13. Germline CDR1 and CDR2: MNHEY and SVGAGI. The DNA of the CDR3 is TGTGCCAGCAGCCCGCGAAGGGGGCGATGGAATACGCAGTATTTT. Amino acids: CASSPRRGRWNTQYF.

The chain combines TRBV29-1 with TRBJ2-3, with a tentative D call TRBD2 (6 bases). The CDR3 spans 14 residues. In germline, CDR1 is SQVTM, CDR2 ANQGSEA. V lost 6 bases to trimming and J lost 4 bases, with 17 bases between them. The CDR3 here is CSVPGRGRADTQYF. The CDR3 DNA sequence: TGCAGCGTCCCCGGGAGAGGGCGCGCAGATACGCAGTATTTT.

The chain links TRBV5-1 to TRBJ1-5; 9 bases align to TRBD1. The CDR3 has 14 amino acids. Germline lookup yields CDR1 SGHRS and CDR2 YFSETQ. Trimming cost V 3 bases and J 7 bases; bases outside gene matches: 5. The CDR3, as DNA: TGCGCCAGCAGCTCCACAGGGGGCGAGCAGCCCCAGCATTTT. Its protein is CASSSTGGEQPQHF.

This chain uses TRBV28 with TRBJ2-7; perhaps TRBD2 as D (5 bases). Per germline, CDR1 MDHEN and CDR2 SYDVKM. V was clipped by 7 bases and J by 1 base, with 14 bases between them. The CDR3 contains 14 residues. DNA of the CDR3: TGTGCCAGCAATTCGTGGACGGGGTCCTACGAGCAGTACTTC. Protein product: CASNSWTGSYEQYF. Drawing the rest from reference TRBV28 and TRBJ2-7, the complete variable domain is DVKVTQSSRYLVKRTGEKVFLECVQDMDHENMFWYRQDPGLGLRLIYFSYDVKMKEKGDIPEGYSVSREKKERFSLILESASTNQTSMYLCASNSWTGSYEQYFGPGTRLTVT.

V is TRBV28 and J is TRBJ2-1, with TRBD2 matching 7 bases. The J segment lost 4 bases and the V segment lost 7 bases, leaving 7 bases of the junction unmatched. This CDR3 is built from 14 residues. Germline V CDR1 and CDR2: MDHEN, SYDVKM. CDR3 DNA: TGTGCCAGCACCCTAACTAGCGCATACAATGAGCAGTTCTTC. Its translation is CASTLTSAYNEQFF.

The rearrangement links TRBV5-6 to TRBJ2-3, with D tentatively TRBD2 (6 bases). CDR3 length: 17 amino acids. Germline V gene data show CDR1 as SGHDT and CDR2 as YYEEEE. Trimming stripped 2 bases from V and 1 base from J, with 17 bases between. For the CDR3, the DNA is TGTGCCAGCAGCTTTCCTGGCGGGATAGTCGGCACAGATACGCAGTATTTT. The encoded protein is CASSFPGGIVGTDTQYF.

This chain connects TRBV7-2 to TRBJ2-7; 8 bases are a match to TRBD1. The V gene's germline CDR1 is SGHTA and CDR2 FQGNSA. The V and J ends lost 7 bases and 2 bases, in that order; junction bases with no gene match: 4. This CDR3 has 13 amino acids. Written as DNA, the CDR3 is TGTGCCAGCACTTGGACAGGGACCTACGAGCAGTACTTC. Translation gives CASTWTGTYEQYF.

The chain uses TRBV24-1 and TRBJ1-5; unclear D gene. The germline gives CDR1 KGHDR, CDR2 SFDVKD. The CDR3 covers 14 residues. The V end lost 5 bases, the J end lost 0 bases, and 7 bases lay between the germline ends. CDR3 protein: CATSGAVSNQPQHF. The CDR3 DNA sequence: TGTGCCACCAGTGGCGCAGTTAGCAATCAGCCCCAGCATTTT.

This chain connects TRBV2 to TRBJ2-5; the match to TRBD2 covers 13 bases. Germline CDR1 SNHLY, CDR2 FYNNEI. The CDR3 length is 16 residues. V trimming: 6 bases; J trimming: 4 bases; junction bases outside the gene matches: 8. The CDR3 DNA reads as TGTGCCAGCAGACGACTAGCGGGAGGCGTGGGAGAGACCCAGTACTTC. The encoded protein is CASRRLAGGVGETQYF.

For the CDR3, the DNA is TGTGCCACCAGCAGAGATCTGGCGGGGGGCACAGATACGCAGTATTTT. Its protein is CATSRDLAGGTDTQYF. The chain is built from TRBV15 and TRBJ2-3, with 7 bases lining up with TRBD2. CDR1 LNHNV and CDR2 YYDKDF come from the germline V gene (reference sequence). The CDR3 runs to 16 residues. J gave up 1 base and V 0 bases, and 4 bases lay outside the gene matches.

In this sample, this clonotype turned up once. The V call is TRBV4-2, the J call TRBJ1-1, with TRBD1 as a possible D gene (6 bases). V lost 4 bases and J lost 0, with 9 bases in between. Germline CDR1 and CDR2: LGHNA and YNFKEQ. CDR3 length: 14 residues. The CDR3 bases are TGTGCCAGCAGCCGACAGGTCCTGAACACTGAAGCTTTCTTT. It yields the protein CASSRQVLNTEAFF.

This chain links TRBV20-1 with TRBJ2-7, with a possible D match to TRBD2 (6 bases). V was pared by 5 bases and J by 1 base, with 15 bases between. The germline V gene has CDR1 DFQATT and CDR2 SNEGSKA (reference sequence). This CDR3 region has 14 residues. CDR3 loop: CSALPAGTSYEQYF. CDR3 bases: TGCAGTGCTCTCCCAGCGGGTACTTCCTACGAGCAGTACTTC.

The J gene is TRBJ2-1, the V gene TRBV6-6; either TRBD1 or TRBD2 may supply D (5 bases each). V was pared by 7 bases and J by 10 bases, with 14 bases between. Looked up from germline, CDR1 is MNHNY and CDR2 is SVGAGI (reference sequence). This CDR3 comprises 12 residues. The CDR3 nucleotides read TGTGCCAGCACCGACCCGGGGCAGGAGCAGTTCTTC. This sequence encodes CASTDPGQEQFF.

The chain employs TRBV29-1 and TRBJ1-4; TRBD1 is a possible D gene (6 bases). The CDR3 is 13 residues long. Looked up from germline, CDR1 is SQVTM and CDR2 is ANQGSEA. Trimming removed 4 bases from V and 3 bases from J, with 9 bases in between. The CDR3 loop is CSVGGGANEKLFF. DNA for the CDR3: TGCAGCGTTGGAGGGGGTGCTAATGAAAAACTGTTTTTT.

The chain joins TRBV29-1 to TRBJ1-5, with TRBD1 as a possible D gene (5 bases). The V gene lost 6 bases and the J gene lost 5 bases, with 11 bases spanning the gap. In germline, CDR1 is SQVTM, CDR2 ANQGSEA. The CDR3 is 12 amino acids. The CDR3, as DNA: TGCAGCGTACGACAGTTGGATCAGCCCCAGCATTTT. Encoded protein: CSVRQLDQPQHF.

V and J are TRBV9 and TRBJ2-7, with D perhaps TRBD1 (5 bases). The CDR3 spans 14 residues. The germline V and J ends were trimmed by 4 bases and 6 bases, with 17 bases remaining between them. Germline loops: CDR1 SGDLS, CDR2 YYNGEE. The chain's CDR3 is CASSPSDRTGEQYF. CDR3 DNA sequence: TGTGCCAGCAGCCCTTCAGACAGAACGGGCGAGCAGTACTTC.

The chain joins TRBV23-1 to TRBJ2-7; 8 bases agree with TRBD1. TRBV23-1 qualifies as an ORF whose function is uncertain. The CDR3 contains 14 residues. The V gene end was trimmed by 7 bases and the J gene end by 3 bases; junction bases not matched to a gene: 8. CDR3 DNA: TGCGCCAGCACCGGGGGACAGGAAAACTACGAGCAGTACTTC. It codes for CASTGGQENYEQYF.